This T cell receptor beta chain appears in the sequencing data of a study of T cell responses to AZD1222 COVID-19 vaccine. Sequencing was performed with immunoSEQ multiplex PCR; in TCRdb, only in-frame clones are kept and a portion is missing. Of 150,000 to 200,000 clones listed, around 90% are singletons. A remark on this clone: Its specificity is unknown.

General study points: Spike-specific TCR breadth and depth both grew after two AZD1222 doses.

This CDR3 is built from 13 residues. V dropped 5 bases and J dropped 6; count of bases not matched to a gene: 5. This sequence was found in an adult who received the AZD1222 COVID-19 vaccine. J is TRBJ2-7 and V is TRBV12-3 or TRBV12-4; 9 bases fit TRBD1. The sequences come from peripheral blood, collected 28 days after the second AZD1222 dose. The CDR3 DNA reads TGTGCCAGCAGTCGGGACAGGGCGAGCGAGCAGTACTTC. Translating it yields CASSRDRASEQYF.